Listed below are T cell receptor beta chains from one sample, sequenced in a study of beta chain features in type 1 diabetes. The repertoire was sequenced with immunoSEQ multiplex PCR; TCRdb's copy has only in-frame clones and lacks some. The sample has around 600,000 clones; around 12% are singletons. Sequenced material: naive CD4+ T cells from blood. Receptor source: a man aged 25-45 years with type 1 diabetes. CDR3s include the opening cysteine and the closing phenylalanine or tryptophan. A D gene is named only where the DNA matches it firmly. The listing skips clone size in some rows; elsewhere it reads once, few, many or a size class.

j_gene	v_gene	abundance	d_gene	CDR3nt	CDR3aa
TRBJ2-7	TRBV6-5	few	TRBD1	TGTGCCAGCAGTTACTCCCCACAGGGGGCCTACGAGCAGTACTTC	CASSYSPQGAYEQYF
TRBJ2-1	TRBV7-2	.	.	TGTGCCAGCAGCCCCACGGATTGGGGTAATGAGCAGTTCTTC	CASSPTDWGNEQFF
TRBJ1-2	TRBV27	few	.	TGTGCCAGCAGCTCGTCTTGGCAGGGGAACTATGGCTACACCTTC	CASSSSWQGNYGYTF
TRBJ2-7	TRBV7-2	few	.	TGTGCCAGCAGCTTAGTGCAGGCCCCGACTTTCTCCTACGAGCAGTACTTC	CASSLVQAPTFSYEQYF
TRBJ2-7	TRBV29-1	few	.	TGCAGCGTTGCTTCCGTACCGTACGAGCAGTACTTC	CSVASVPYEQYF
TRBJ2-7	TRBV7-2	.	TRBD1	TGTGCCAGCAGCAAATCCGGGACAGTACACGAGCAGTACTTC	CASSKSGTVHEQYF
TRBJ1-4	TRBV30	.	.	TGTGCCTGGAGTGGGGGTGCGACTAATGAAAAACTGTTTTTT	CAWSGGATNEKLFF
TRBJ1-6	TRBV7-9	.	.	TGTGCCAGCAGCTTTTTACCAGGCGATTATAATTCACCCCTCCACTTT	CASSFLPGDYNSPLHF
TRBJ2-1	TRBV2	few	.	TGTGCCAGAAAGGGGGACGGAAATGAGCAGTTCTTC	CARKGDGNEQFF
TRBJ1-5	TRBV29-1	.	.	TGCAGCGCCGCGGACGGAGGGGAGCCCCAGCATTTT	CSAADGGEPQHF
TRBJ2-7	TRBV6-5	.	.	TGTGCCAGCAGTTACTTGGTCCACAGCCCCTACGAGCAGTACTTC	CASSYLVHSPYEQYF
TRBJ1-2	TRBV7-8	.	TRBD1	TGTGCCAGCAGCCTCCTGGGACAGGGGGCTGGATATGGCTACACCTTC	CASSLLGQGAGYGYTF
TRBJ1-5	TRBV2	few	.	TGTGCCAGCAGCTGGCAGGGGATCAATCAGCCCCAGCATTTT	CASSWQGINQPQHF
TRBJ1-1	TRBV7-2	.	.	TGTGCCAGCAGCTACCAGGGTAGTGAAGCTTTCTTT	CASSYQGSEAFF
TRBJ2-3	TRBV18	few	.	TGTGCCAGCTCACCAAGTCAAGGGGTGACAGATACGCAGTATTTT	CASSPSQGVTDTQYF
TRBJ1-2	TRBV5-4	.	.	TGTGCCAGCAGCGCAGGACAGCCAGGCACGGGTGGCTACACCTTC	CASSAGQPGTGGYTF
TRBJ2-1	TRBV29-1	.	.	TGCAGCGTCCACGGGTACAATGAGCAGTTCTTC	CSVHGYNEQFF
TRBJ2-2	TRBV7-9	.	.	TGTGCCAGCAGGACCCCCAGCACCGGGGAGCTGTTTTTT	CASRTPSTGELFF
TRBJ1-4	TRBV4-3	few	TRBD1	TGCGCCAGCAGCCAATCCTCCGACAGGGCCAATAATGAAAAACTGTTTTTT	CASSQSSDRANNEKLFF
TRBJ1-5	TRBV30	few	.	TGTGCCTGGAGTGTTCATGGGTCTAGCAATCAGCCCCAGCATTTT	CAWSVHGSSNQPQHF
TRBJ1-1	TRBV7-9	few	.	TGTGCCAGCAGCCTAAATACAGGGAACACTGAAGCTTTCTTT	CASSLNTGNTEAFF
TRBJ1-5	TRBV19	few	.	TGTGCCAGTAGTATAGACCGGGGTTATCAGCCCCAGCATTTT	CASSIDRGYQPQHF
TRBJ1-6	TRBV5-1	.	TRBD1	TGCGCCAGCAGCTTGCAGGCAGGGGGTTCACCCCTCCACTTT	CASSLQAGGSPLHF
TRBJ2-7	TRBV13	.	.	TGTGCCAGCAGCCTCCCGGGCCTCTCCTACGAGCAGTACTTC	CASSLPGLSYEQYF
TRBJ1-1	TRBV5-4	few	.	TGTGCCATGCTACTGGGGGGAGGCGTGAACACTGAAGCTTTCTTT	CAMLLGGGVNTEAFF
TRBJ1-2	TRBV5-4	few	TRBD1	TGTGCCAGCAGCTTTATGACAGGGGGCTATGGCTACACCTTC	CASSFMTGGYGYTF
TRBJ2-2	TRBV7-7	.	TRBD2	TGTGCTAGCAGCTTAGCTACTAGCGGGAACACCGGGGAGCTGTTTTTT	CASSLATSGNTGELFF
TRBJ2-4	TRBV9	.	TRBD1	TGTGCCAGCAGCGGCGACAGGGTAAACATTCAGTACTTC	CASSGDRVNIQYF
TRBJ2-2	TRBV27	.	TRBD1	TGTGCCAGCAGTTCCGGGACAGGGACCGGGGAGCTGTTTTTT	CASSSGTGTGELFF
TRBJ1-1	TRBV29-1	few	TRBD1	TGCAGCGGCCGACAGGGGCGGGTCACTGAAGCTTTCTTT	CSGRQGRVTEAFF
TRBJ1-1	TRBV6-5	few	.	TGTGCCAGCACTCCTAGATTCGACAGTGAAGCTTTCTTT	CASTPRFDSEAFF
TRBJ1-2	TRBV4-3	few	TRBD1	TGCGCCAGCAGCCAAGGGGGACAGGGGGCTCCCGGCTACACCTTC	CASSQGGQGAPGYTF
TRBJ2-1	TRBV7-6	few	TRBD2	TGTGCCAGCAGCTTAGCCGGGGGGACGGGGTTCTACAATGAGCAGTTCTTC	CASSLAGGTGFYNEQFF
TRBJ2-5	TRBV2	.	.	TGTGCCAGCAGTGAAATGGCGGGGCGCCAAGAGACCCAGTACTTC	CASSEMAGRQETQYF
TRBJ2-5	TRBV5-1	.	TRBD1	TGCGCCAGCAGCTTCCGGGACAGCCAAGAGACCCAGTACTTC	CASSFRDSQETQYF
TRBJ1-4	TRBV9	.	.	TGTGCCAGCAGCGTAGGTCAGGGACGCGAAAAACTGTTTTTT	CASSVGQGREKLFF
TRBJ1-6	TRBV28	.	TRBD1	TGTGCCAGCAGCAGCTCCCGGGACAGTTCACCCCTCCACTTT	CASSSSRDSSPLHF
TRBJ2-3	TRBV7-2	few	TRBD2	TGTGCCAGCAGCTCGTCTTGGCGGGGGGGCCAGGATACGCAGTATTTT	CASSSSWRGGQDTQYF
TRBJ2-4	TRBV28	.	.	TGTGCCAGCAGTTTGAGTTCGTGGGGGGACGCCAAAAACATTCAGTACTTC	CASSLSSWGDAKNIQYF
TRBJ2-1	TRBV7-3	few	TRBD2	TGTGCCAGCAGCTCGGGACTAGCGGGCGGTGAACAGTTCTTC	CASSSGLAGGEQFF
TRBJ1-5	TRBV7-2	few	.	TGTGCCAGCGGGGACGGCCCCGGCCAGGCCCAGCATTTT	CASGDGPGQAQHF
TRBJ1-3	TRBV27	.	TRBD1	TGTGCCAGTTGGAAAGGGGGCAGCTCTGGAAACACCATATATTTT	CASWKGGSSGNTIYF
TRBJ2-5	TRBV7-2	few	.	TGTGCCAGCAGCCCCCCGGGGTACGAGACCCAGTACTTC	CASSPPGYETQYF
TRBJ1-2	TRBV6-6	few	.	TGTGCCAGCAGTTACTCGCAGGGTGACTATGGCTACACCTTC	CASSYSQGDYGYTF
TRBJ2-1	TRBV6-6	few	TRBD2	TGTGCCACCTCTCTAGCGGGGGGCTACAATGAGCAGTTCTTC	CATSLAGGYNEQFF
TRBJ2-3	TRBV28	few	.	TGTGCCAGCAGTTTGGCAGCTGGAGATACGCAGTATTTT	CASSLAAGDTQYF
TRBJ2-7	TRBV30	.	.	TGTGCCTCGGACAAGGGATACGAGCAGTACTTC	CASDKGYEQYF